This T cell receptor beta chain emerged from a study of control samples from healthy donors and cancer patients. Germline V gene sequence: CDR1 MRHNA, CDR2 SNTAGT. V was shortened by 0 bases and J by 3 bases, with 10 bases between the two germline ends. CDR3 length: 15 amino acids. Profiling relied on immunoSEQ multiplex PCR, and the TCRdb table lists in-frame clones only, not all of them. Among 98,000 or so clones listed, 70% to 80% were seen once. The clonotype was recovered from a woman aged 25 to 39 in good health. The chain has TRBV6-4 and TRBJ2-3; D possibly corresponds to TRBD1 (6 bases). Material: blood. CDR3 nucleotides: TGTGCCAGCAGTGACTCGCAGGGGCCGACAGATACGCAGTATTTT. Amino acids: CASSDSQGPTDTQYF.